This TCR beta chain comes out of a study of identical twins. Germline V gives CDR1 SQVTM, CDR2 ANQGSEA. This CDR3 is built from 13 residues. V was clipped by 4 bases and J by 0 bases, with 7 bases between them. Regarding the study as a whole: Beta out-of-frame sequences showed weaker excess twin sharing. Within cord blood, abundant beta clonotypes carried fewer insertions, but memory repertoires showed no such trend. Low generation probability was overrepresented in out-of-frame alpha sequences shared by twins.

There are a few counts of this clonotype. Its antigen is currently unknown. Each cDNA held unique molecular identifiers, and template switching gave it a universal primer site. TCRdb ran MiXCR on the 5' RACE reads and lists one entry per CDR3 protein. The sample consists of around 340,000 distinct CDR3 sequences, 9% to 15% of them appearing once. This same sample was also taken into another study, of yellow fever vaccine responses in identical twins.

Specimen: CD8+ T cells sorted from blood. The sequence came from a woman aged 18-29 years in good health. The chain is built from TRBV29-1 and TRBJ2-1, with D unresolved. This CDR3 reads CSVGPGSYNEQFF. The CDR3 nucleotides are TGCAGCGTTGGCCCTGGCTCCTACAATGAGCAGTTCTTC.